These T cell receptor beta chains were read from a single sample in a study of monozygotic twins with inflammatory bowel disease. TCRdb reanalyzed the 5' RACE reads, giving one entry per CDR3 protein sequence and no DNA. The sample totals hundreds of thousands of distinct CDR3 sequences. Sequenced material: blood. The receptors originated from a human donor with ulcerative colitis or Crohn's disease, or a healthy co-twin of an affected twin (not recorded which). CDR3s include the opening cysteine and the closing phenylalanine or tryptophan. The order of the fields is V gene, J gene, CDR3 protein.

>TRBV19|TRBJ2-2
CASQDLASGNTGELFF
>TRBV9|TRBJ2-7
CASSASTDPVIYEQYF
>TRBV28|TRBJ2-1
CASSSDRGGQFF
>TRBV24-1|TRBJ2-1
CATSDGQGTTTTYNEQFF
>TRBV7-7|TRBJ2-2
CASSRGNTGELFF
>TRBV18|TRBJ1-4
CASSPDVPRREEKLFF
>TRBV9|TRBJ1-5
CASSADGRVDQPQHF
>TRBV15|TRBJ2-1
CATSRNPNGEQFF
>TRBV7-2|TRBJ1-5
CASSDRAAGSQPQHF
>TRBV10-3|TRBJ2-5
CAIRTGGDETQYF
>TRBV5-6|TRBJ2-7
CASSFTGTTFGGLYEQYF
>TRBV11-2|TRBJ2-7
CASKGLAGPSYEQYF
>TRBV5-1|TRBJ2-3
CASSRDRGDTQYF
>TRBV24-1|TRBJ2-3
CATSDAGPSTDTQYF
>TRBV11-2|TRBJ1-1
CASSLTLMNTEAFF
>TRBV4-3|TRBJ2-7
CVSSQRTAGEQYF
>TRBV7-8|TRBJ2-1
CASSPSSGQGLHNEQFF
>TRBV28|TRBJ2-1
CASSAPGLAGRRLRFF
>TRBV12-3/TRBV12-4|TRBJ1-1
CASSLRGWEMNTEAFF
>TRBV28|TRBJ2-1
CASSFLAGGLNEQFF